This T cell receptor (beta chain) stems from a study of T cell repertoires in cytomegalovirus infection. On the study more broadly: The study used recently identified HLA-C-restricted and well-studied HLA-B-restricted CMV epitopes.

V lost 7 bases and J lost 0, with 19 bases in between. The CDR3 covers 16 residues. Germline V gene sequence: CDR1 SEHNR, CDR2 FQNEAQ (reference sequence). One entry per CDR3 protein results from TCRdb running MiXCR on the reads. The sample contains approximately 770,000 distinct CDR3 sequences, 29% of which appear only once. This clonotype was seen a handful of times. The antigen remains unidentified. This sample comprised cultured CD8+ T cells from PBMCs, obtained from culture after CMV antigen stimulation. The sequence came from a human donor in good health (CMV status not recorded). Some clones in this sample may be carry-over from other donors' samples. The rearrangement uses TRBV7-9 and TRBJ2-7, with D possibly TRBD1 on 6 matching bases. The CDR3 DNA follows: TGTGCCAGCAACACCCCTTCAGGGACAAACTCCTACGAGCAGTACTTC. Translating gives CASNTPSGTNSYEQYF.